This TCR beta chain was recovered during a study of beta chain features in type 1 diabetes. General study results and limits: A moderate, significant TCRB CDR3 shortening appeared in type 1 diabetes across four CD4+ subsets.

This CDR3 comprises 12 residues. Germline-derived CDR1 and CDR2 are SGHTA and FQGNSA. V lost 4 bases, J lost 15 bases, and 6 bases stayed unmatched. With regard to this clone: Antigen: not known.

cDNA synthesis used the whole RNA isolate, giving expressed TCRB sequences. Produced via immunoSEQ multiplex PCR; TCRdb's table is partial and in-frame only. The top ten hold roughly 0.015% of the sample, which has fewer than 450,000 clones, 13% seen once. Sequenced sample: naive CD4+ T cells from blood. This sequence joins TRBV7-2 and TRBJ2-1; 10 bases fit TRBD2. This clonotype originated in a woman aged 18-29 years with type 1 diabetes. In nucleotides, the CDR3 is TGTGCCAGCAGCTCCCCGGGACTAGCGCGGTTCTTC. This codes for CASSSPGLARFF. The full variable domain, its missing parts supplied by reference TRBV7-2 and TRBJ2-1, is GAGVSQSPSNKVTEKGKDVELRCDPISGHTALYWYRQSLGQGLEFLIYFQGNSAPDKSGLPSDRFSAERTGGSVSTLTIQRTQQEDSAVYLCASSSPGLARFFGPGTRLTVL.